Listed here are 25 T cell receptor beta chains from one sample, sequenced in a study of CD8 T cell repertoires and HIV-1 epitope variants (dated by TCRdb to about 2020). These receptors' targets are unknown. Library preparation employed the immunoSEQ multiplex PCR assay. As stored in TCRdb, this immuneACCESS dataset retains in-frame rearrangements with V and J assigned. A fraction of the clones does not appear; measured against another copy, unresolved V genes explain less than half of the discrepancy, and the remainder lacks a known reason. The table for this sample lists several thousand clones; around three fifths of them were counted only once. The top ten constitute around 43% of the sample. Sequenced sample: cultured CD8+ T cells derived from PBMCs. These receptors originate from a male donor with HIV.

The chain recombines TRBV11-1 with TRBJ2-1; 14 bases line up with TRBD2. Germline CDR1 reads SGHAT; CDR2 reads FQDESV (reference sequence). This CDR3 contains 15 residues. J gave up 7 bases and V 3 bases, and 2 bases lay outside the gene matches. This CDR3 is CASSFGTSGSNEQFF. The CDR3 DNA sequence: TGTGCCAGCAGCTTTGGGACTAGCGGGAGTAATGAGCAGTTCTTC.

The rearrangement uses TRBV4-1 and TRBJ2-7, with D perhaps matching TRBD2 (5 bases). With 5 bases removed from V and 4 bases from J, the gap between germline ends came to 18 bases. CDR1 and CDR2 (germline): MGHRA, YSYEKL. The CDR3 is 15 amino acids. The CDR3 loop is CASSSLGEAAYEQYF. The DNA of the CDR3 is TGCGCCAGCAGCTCTCTGGGAGAGGCTGCATACGAGCAGTACTTC.

The V gene is TRBV4-1, the J gene TRBJ2-7; 9 bases align to TRBD1. Germline-derived CDR1 and CDR2 are MGHRA and YSYEKL. The J segment lost 1 base and the V segment lost 6 bases, leaving 10 bases of the junction unmatched. CDR3 length: 16 amino acids. The CDR3 nucleotides are TGCGCCAGCAGGTCGGGGCCGGGACAGGGTTCCTACGAGCAGTACTTC. Translated, it gives CASRSGPGQGSYEQYF.

The chain has TRBV4-3 and TRBJ2-1; 10 bases agree with TRBD2. Germline assignment: CDR1 LGHNA and CDR2 YSLEER. V lost 0 bases and J lost 9; bases outside the gene matches: 8. The CDR3 runs to 16 residues. Here the CDR3 DNA reads TGCGCCAGCAGCCAAGATACAAGCGGGGGGGCAAGTGAGCAGTTCTTC. Its translation: CASSQDTSGGASEQFF.

This clone was seen more than once but under ten times. The V gene is TRBV19, the J gene TRBJ2-2; D is unresolved. The V gene's germline CDR1 is LNHDA and CDR2 SQIVND (reference sequence). V gave up 0 bases and J gave up 1 base, with 9 bases separating them. The length of the CDR3 is 16 residues. The CDR3 protein is CASSIDLRGNTGELFF. Here the CDR3 DNA reads TGTGCCAGTAGTATAGATCTTCGTGGGAACACCGGGGAGCTGTTTTTT.

There are a few counts of this clone. The chain links TRBV15 to TRBJ1-2; D gene ambiguous. Per germline, CDR1 LNHNV and CDR2 YYDKDF (reference sequence). Trimming stripped 5 bases from V and 2 bases from J, with 3 bases between. The CDR3 contains 11 residues. The CDR3 DNA follows: TGTGCCACCAGCGAGAACTATGGCTACACCTTC. Its translation is CATSENYGYTF.

This clone was detected only a few times. This sequence joins TRBV6-5 and TRBJ1-6, with D possibly TRBD1 on 6 matching bases. Deletions cut 0 bases from V and 10 bases from J, with 7 bases between. CDR3 length equals 13 residues. The germline V gene has CDR1 MNHEY and CDR2 SVGAGI. The CDR3 region is CASSYSQGSPLHF. DNA for the CDR3: TGTGCCAGCAGTTACTCGCAGGGGTCACCCCTCCACTTT.

The chain has TRBV28 and TRBJ2-5, with D unresolved. In germline, CDR1 is MDHEN, CDR2 SYDVKM. This CDR3 is 13 amino acids long. Trimming left V 2 bases short and J 5 bases short, with 9 bases between. The CDR3: CASSLRARETQYF. CDR3 DNA: TGTGCCAGCAGTTTAAGGGCTCGGGAGACCCAGTACTTC.

The count of this clone is one. The DNA for the CDR3 is TGTGCCAGCAGCCCGGGACAGGCAAACACAGATACGCAGTATTTT. The encoded protein is CASSPGQANTDTQYF. The chain couples TRBV7-2 to TRBJ2-3, with 8 bases aligning to TRBD1. The CDR3 has 15 residues. Germline V gene sequence: CDR1 SGHTA, CDR2 FQGNSA. The V segment lost 5 bases and the J segment 2 bases; nucleotides outside the gene matches: 6.

The chain carries TRBV11-2 and TRBJ1-6; no reliable D call. Germline V gene sequence: CDR1 SGHAT, CDR2 FQNNGV. The CDR3 covers 15 residues. The V gene lost 5 bases and the J gene lost 9 bases, with 17 bases spanning the gap. CDR3 in amino acids: CASSPYSVGSSPLHF. The DNA for the CDR3 is TGTGCCAGCAGCCCCTATAGCGTGGGAAGTTCACCCCTCCACTTT.

The genes are TRBV4-3 and TRBJ1-1; a possible D gene is TRBD1 (6 bases). The CDR3 runs 14 residues. In germline, CDR1 is LGHNA, CDR2 YSLEER. The V end lost 4 bases, the J end lost 6 bases, and 15 bases lay between the germline ends. Here the CDR3 reads CASSRQQGGAEAFF. CDR3 DNA: TGCGCCAGCAGCCGACAACAGGGTGGCGCTGAAGCTTTCTTT.

The J gene is TRBJ2-1, the V gene TRBV27; TRBD2 aligns across 13 bases. The germline CDR1 and CDR2 sequences are MNHEY and SMNVEV (reference sequence). The CDR3 sequence is 18 residues long. V lost 5 bases, J lost 6 bases, and 13 bases stayed unmatched. CDR3 protein: CASSATPTGLAGTNEQFF. CDR3 DNA sequence: TGTGCCAGCAGTGCTACCCCCACGGGACTAGCGGGGACCAATGAGCAGTTCTTC.

The chain uses TRBV28 and TRBJ1-3; TRBD1 might be the D (5 bases). There are 15 residues in the CDR3. In germline, CDR1 is MDHEN, CDR2 SYDVKM. V lost 5 bases and J 5 bases, leaving 16 bases between the germline ends. This CDR3 reads CASSPTGVSRNTIYF. Here the CDR3 DNA reads TGTGCCAGCAGTCCCACGGGGGTTAGTAGAAACACCATATATTTT.

This clone has a handful of counts. The chain couples TRBV27 to TRBJ2-3, with D perhaps TRBD2 (5 bases). Trimming shortened V by 2 bases and J by 2 bases, and 11 bases separated the two germline ends. The germline CDR1 and CDR2 sequences are MNHEY and SMNVEV (reference sequence). This CDR3 spans 15 amino acids. In DNA, the CDR3 is TGTGCCAGCAGTTTAGAGGAGGCGGACACAGATACGCAGTATTTT. It codes for CASSLEEADTDTQYF.

The chain employs TRBV5-5 and TRBJ2-7; tentatively, D is TRBD1 (5 bases). Trimming shortened V by 0 bases and J by 3 bases, and 7 bases separated the two germline ends. Germline-derived CDR1 and CDR2 are SGHKS and YYEKEE (reference sequence). The CDR3 totals 13 residues. Here the CDR3 DNA reads TGTGCCAGCAGCTTGGTAGGGGACTACGAGCAGTACTTC. Its protein product is CASSLVGDYEQYF.

This clone was detected only once. V usage is TRBV28 and J usage is TRBJ2-3; a weak D match, TRBD2 (5 bases). V was clipped by 5 bases and J by 1 base, with 16 bases between them. The CDR3 contains 16 residues. Germline V gene sequence: CDR1 MDHEN, CDR2 SYDVKM. CDR3 residues: CASSHPATLGTDTQYF. CDR3 sequence (DNA): TGTGCCAGCAGTCACCCGGCCACACTAGGCACAGATACGCAGTATTTT.

The chain joins TRBV28 to TRBJ2-3; a possible D gene is TRBD2 (6 bases). CDR3 length: 14 amino acids. Germline loops: CDR1 MDHEN, CDR2 SYDVKM. The germline V and J ends were trimmed by 1 base and 6 bases, with 11 bases remaining between them. For the CDR3, the DNA is TGTGCCAGCAGTTTATTGGGGGGAATGGATACGCAGTATTTT. Its protein is CASSLLGGMDTQYF. The full variable domain, completed using reference TRBV28 and TRBJ2-3, is DVKVTQSSRYLVKRTGEKVFLECVQDMDHENMFWYRQDPGLGLRLIYFSYDVKMKEKGDIPEGYSVSREKKERFSLILESASTNQTSMYLCASSLLGGMDTQYFGPGTRLTVL.

V is TRBV6-5 and J is TRBJ1-2; TRBD1 matches 7 bases. Germline values: CDR1 MNHEY, CDR2 SVGAGI. The ends lost 6 bases at V and 3 bases at J; junction bases unmatched: 10. The CDR3 loop spans 15 amino acids. CDR3 nucleotide sequence: TGTGCCAGCAGCCCCCGGGACAGCATCTACTATGGCTACACCTTC. As protein: CASSPRDSIYYGYTF.

The V and J genes are TRBV7-8 and TRBJ1-1; a possible D gene is TRBD1 (6 bases). The CDR3 spans 12 residues. Trimming shortened V by 7 bases and J by 7 bases, and 13 bases separated the two germline ends. Germline V CDR1 and CDR2: SGHVS, FQNEAQ. CDR3 nucleotide sequence: TGTGCCAGCACCGTAGGGGGGGGTGAAGCTTTCTTT. It specifies CASTVGGGEAFF.

The chain uses TRBV6-5 and TRBJ2-1; 8 bases are shared with TRBD2. The CDR3 totals 15 residues. Unmatched junction bases numbered 7, after V lost 4 bases and J lost 5 bases. The germline V gene has CDR1 MNHEY and CDR2 SVGAGI. The CDR3 protein is CASSLAGSFNNEQFF. Written as DNA, the CDR3 is TGTGCCAGCAGTTTAGCGGGAAGTTTCAACAATGAGCAGTTCTTC.

The chain employs TRBV2 and TRBJ2-7; D not resolved. Per germline, CDR1 SNHLY and CDR2 FYNNEI. With 6 bases removed from V and 0 bases from J, the gap between germline ends came to 6 bases. The CDR3 spans 12 residues. Here the CDR3 reads CASSPSSYEQYF. Here the CDR3 DNA reads TGTGCCAGCAGCCCTAGCTCCTACGAGCAGTACTTC.

The V call is TRBV28, the J call TRBJ2-7; 7 bases fit TRBD1. The germline CDR1 and CDR2 sequences are MDHEN and SYDVKM. CDR3 length equals 13 residues. Germline trimming cut 7 bases from V and 4 bases from J; bases unmatched to any gene: 7. CDR3: CASKPDRWYEQYF. CDR3 in DNA: TGTGCCAGCAAGCCGGACAGGTGGTACGAGCAGTACTTC.

The chain employs TRBV5-1 and TRBJ2-7; no clear D. From germline, CDR1 is SGHRS and CDR2 YFSETQ. The CDR3 totals 14 residues. The V end lost 4 bases, the J end lost 0 bases, and 11 bases lay between the germline ends. CDR3 nucleotide sequence: TGCGCCAGCAGCGTGGACGGTTACTCCTACGAGCAGTACTTC. Residues: CASSVDGYSYEQYF.

The gene calls are TRBV7-8 and TRBJ2-3; the D gene is possibly TRBD1 (6 bases). This CDR3 contains 15 residues. V lost 5 bases to trimming and J lost 3 bases, with 15 bases between them. Germline assignment: CDR1 SGHVS and CDR2 FQNEAQ. This chain's CDR3 is CASSHRMGATDTQYF. In DNA form, the CDR3 reads TGTGCCAGCAGCCATCGTATGGGGGCAACAGATACGCAGTATTTT. The variable domain in full, with the rest retrieved from reference TRBV7-8 and TRBJ2-3, is GAGVSQSPRYKVAKRGQDVALRCDPISGHVSLFWYQQALGQGPEFLTYFQNEAQLDKSGLPSDRFFAERPEGSVSTLKIQRTQQEDSAVYLCASSHRMGATDTQYFGPGTRLTVL.

This clone was observed once. This chain uses TRBV27 with TRBJ2-1, with TRBD2 matching 8 bases. After removal of 7 bases from V and 9 bases from J, the junction contained 11 bases not matched to a gene. Germline values: CDR1 MNHEY, CDR2 SMNVEV (reference sequence). This CDR3 contains 14 residues. The CDR3 sequence is CASIRPGLGREQFF. Here the CDR3 DNA reads TGTGCCAGCATTCGACCGGGACTAGGCCGTGAGCAGTTCTTC.